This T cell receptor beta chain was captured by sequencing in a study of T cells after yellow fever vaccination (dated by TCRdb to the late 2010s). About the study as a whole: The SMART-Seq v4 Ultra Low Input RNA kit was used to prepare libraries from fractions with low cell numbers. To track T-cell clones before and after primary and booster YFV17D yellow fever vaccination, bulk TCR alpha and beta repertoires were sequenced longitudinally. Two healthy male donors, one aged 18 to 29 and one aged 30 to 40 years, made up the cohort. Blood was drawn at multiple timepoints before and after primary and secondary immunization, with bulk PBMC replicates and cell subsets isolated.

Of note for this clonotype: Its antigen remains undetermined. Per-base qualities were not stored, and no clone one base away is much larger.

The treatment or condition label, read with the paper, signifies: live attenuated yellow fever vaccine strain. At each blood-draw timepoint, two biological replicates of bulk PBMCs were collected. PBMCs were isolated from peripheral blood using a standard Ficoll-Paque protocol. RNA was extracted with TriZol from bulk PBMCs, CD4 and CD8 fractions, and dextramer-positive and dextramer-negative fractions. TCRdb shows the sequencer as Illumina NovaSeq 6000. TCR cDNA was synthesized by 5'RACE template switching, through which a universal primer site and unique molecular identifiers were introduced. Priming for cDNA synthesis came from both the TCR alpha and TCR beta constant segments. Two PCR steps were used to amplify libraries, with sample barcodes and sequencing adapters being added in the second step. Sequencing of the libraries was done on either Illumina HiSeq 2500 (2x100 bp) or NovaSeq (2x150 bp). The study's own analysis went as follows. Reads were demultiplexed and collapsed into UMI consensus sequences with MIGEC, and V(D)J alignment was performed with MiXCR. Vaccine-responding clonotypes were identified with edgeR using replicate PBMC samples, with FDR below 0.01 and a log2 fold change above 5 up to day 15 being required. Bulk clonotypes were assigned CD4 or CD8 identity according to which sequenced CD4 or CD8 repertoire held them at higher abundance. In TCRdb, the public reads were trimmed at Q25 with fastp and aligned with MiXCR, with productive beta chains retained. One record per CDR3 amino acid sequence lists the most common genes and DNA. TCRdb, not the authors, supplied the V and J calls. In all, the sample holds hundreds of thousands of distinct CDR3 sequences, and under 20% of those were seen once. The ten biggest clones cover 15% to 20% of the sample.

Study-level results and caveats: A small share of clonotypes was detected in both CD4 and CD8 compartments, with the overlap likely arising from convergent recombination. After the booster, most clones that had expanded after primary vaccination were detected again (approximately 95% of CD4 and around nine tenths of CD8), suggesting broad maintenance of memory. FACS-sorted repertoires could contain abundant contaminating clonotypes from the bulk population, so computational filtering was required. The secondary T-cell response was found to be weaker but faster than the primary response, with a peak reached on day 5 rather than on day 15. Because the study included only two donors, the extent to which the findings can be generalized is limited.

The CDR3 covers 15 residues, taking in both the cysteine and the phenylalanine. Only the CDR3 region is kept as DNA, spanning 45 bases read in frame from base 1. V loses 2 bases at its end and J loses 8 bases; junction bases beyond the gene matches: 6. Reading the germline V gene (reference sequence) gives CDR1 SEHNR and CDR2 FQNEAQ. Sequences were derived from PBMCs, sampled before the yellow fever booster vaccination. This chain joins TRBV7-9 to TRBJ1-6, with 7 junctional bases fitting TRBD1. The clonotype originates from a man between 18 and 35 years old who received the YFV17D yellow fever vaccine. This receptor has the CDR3 CASSLWNRGDSPLHF. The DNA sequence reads TGTGCCAGCAGCTTATGGAACAGGGGTGATTCACCCCTCCACTTT.